This TCR beta chain came from a study of T cells in women clearing cervical HPV infection. CDR3 length: 16 amino acids. Per germline, CDR1 SGHRS and CDR2 YFSETQ. V lost 0 bases to trimming and J lost 6 bases; unmatched junction nucleotides: 6. About this clone itself: The read finishes 3 residues shy of the CDR3 end, and the germline J gene is used to complete it.

The repertoire was sequenced with immunoSEQ multiplex PCR; TCRdb's copy has only in-frame clones and lacks some. Its table records around 28,000 clones. The sample comprised blood buffy coat. The chain links TRBV5-1 to TRBJ2-2; 9 nucleotides line up with TRBD1. The sequence came from a woman aged 18-70 years with a cervical HPV16 infection that either progressed to CIN3+ or cleared (not recorded which). CDR3 sequence: CASSLVGTGPPGELFF. CDR3 bases read: TGCGCCAGCAGCTTGGTAGGGACAGGGCCACCCGGGGAG.